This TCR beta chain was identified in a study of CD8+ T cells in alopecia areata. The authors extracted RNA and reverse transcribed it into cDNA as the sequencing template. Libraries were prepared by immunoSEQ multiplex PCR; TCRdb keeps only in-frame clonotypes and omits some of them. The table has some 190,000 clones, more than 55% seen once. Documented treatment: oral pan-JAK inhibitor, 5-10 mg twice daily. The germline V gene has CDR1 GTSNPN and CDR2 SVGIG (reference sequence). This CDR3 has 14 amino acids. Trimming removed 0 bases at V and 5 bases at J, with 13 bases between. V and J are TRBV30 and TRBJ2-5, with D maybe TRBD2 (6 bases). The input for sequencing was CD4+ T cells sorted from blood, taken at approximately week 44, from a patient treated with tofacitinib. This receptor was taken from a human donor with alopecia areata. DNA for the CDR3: TGTGCCTGGAGTGTAGCAGTTGGGAGGGAGACCCAGTACTTC. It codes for CAWSVAVGRETQYF.